These 2 T cell receptor beta chains originate from one sample sequenced in a study of CD8+CD57+ T cells in acquired aplastic anemia. Whoever was chosen for sequencing had shown CD8+CD57+ cell expansion by flow cytometry. According to the study, genomic DNA was the template for TCR beta VDJ and CDR3 profiling. MiXCR, run by TCRdb on the reads, gives a single entry per CDR3 protein. The repertoire includes 150,000 to 200,000 distinct CDR3 sequences, 48% of them detected once, and about 2% sits in the top ten. The specimen sequenced was sorted CD4+, CD8+, or CD8+CD57+ T cells (not recorded which) from PBMCs. The receptors stem from a human donor with aplastic anemia.

This clonotype was counted at least ten times. The rearrangement links TRBV9 to TRBJ2-5, with D unresolved. The CDR3 runs 13 residues. Germline V gene data show CDR1 as SGDLS and CDR2 as YYNGEE. V was shortened by 3 bases and J by 2 bases, with 8 bases between the two germline ends. The CDR3 region is CASSADLQETQYF. Written as DNA, the CDR3 is TGTGCCAGCAGCGCCGACCTACAAGAGACCCAGTACTTC.

A remark on this clonotype: Mismatch with germline at one junction end may stem from a read error. V is TRBV7-8 and J is TRBJ2-1, with 10 bases aligning to TRBD2. Germline CDR1 is SGHVS and CDR2 is FQNEAQ. CDR3 length equals 16 residues. In DNA, the CDR3 is TGTGCCAGCAGCTTAGTTCTAGCGGGGGCCCTCAATGAGCAGTCCTTC. Its protein product is CASSLVLAGALNEQSF.